These 20 T cell receptor beta chains share one sample of origin, sequenced in a study of cytomegalovirus exposure and HLA in healthy donors. Profiling relied on immunoSEQ multiplex PCR, and the TCRdb table lists in-frame clones only, not all of them. The sample records around 70,000 clones, approximately 95% being singletons. Sequencing was done on a sample of PBMCs. The receptors were gathered from a man aged 18-30 years in good health and CMV-seronegative.

This sequence joins TRBV21-1 and TRBJ2-1; no check of the table's D call, TRBD2, against the DNA was made. TRBV21-1 is given as a pseudogene. The CDR3 has 12 residues. DNA of the CDR3: TGTGCCAGCAGCCTAGGCGGGGGGGAGCAGTTCTTC. Translating it yields CASSLGGGEQFF.

A remark on this clone: The same CDR3 arises from other DNA sequences in this sample as well. The J gene is TRBJ1-1, the V gene TRBV29-1, with no clear D. The CDR3 length is 10 residues. Per germline, CDR1 SQVTM and CDR2 ANQGSEA. The V gene lost 6 bases and the J gene lost 3 bases, with 5 bases spanning the gap. Here the CDR3 reads CSVVYTEAFF. The DNA for the CDR3 is TGCAGCGTCGTTTACACTGAAGCTTTCTTT. Full variable domain (outside the CDR3, taken from reference TRBV29-1 and TRBJ1-1): SAVISQKPSRDICQRGTSLTIQCQVDSQVTMMFWYRQQPGQSLTLIATANQGSEATYESGFVIDKFPISRPNLTFSTLTVSNMSPEDSSIYLCSVVYTEAFFGQGTRLTVV.

The chain has TRBV28 and TRBJ1-2; the D gene is possibly TRBD1 (5 bases). CDR3 length: 15 residues. Germline V gene sequence: CDR1 MDHEN, CDR2 SYDVKM. Deletions cut 3 bases from V and 1 base from J, with 12 bases between. The CDR3 DNA reads as TGTGCCAGCAGTTTCGCGACAGACCTTAACTATGGCTACACCTTC. This gives the protein CASSFATDLNYGYTF.

The rearrangement links TRBV4-3 to TRBJ1-4, with 7 bases identical to TRBD1. The CDR3 length is 21 residues. In germline, CDR1 is LGHNA, CDR2 YSLEER. Trimming at V came to 0 bases and at J to 8 bases, leaving 24 bases not matched to a gene. CDR3 nucleotides: TGCGCCAGCAGCCAAGATTTGGTAGGGGACACCTTCACAGGGACAGCGGAAAAACTGTTTTTT. Its protein product is CASSQDLVGDTFTGTAEKLFF.

J is TRBJ1-1 and V is TRBV18; perhaps TRBD1 as D (5 bases). The CDR3 consists of 15 residues. The germline V gene encodes CDR1 KGHSH and CDR2 LQKENI. V lost 3 bases and J 6 bases, leaving 17 bases between the germline ends. CDR3 in DNA: TGTGCCAGCTCACCCGGCGGGGCGGTGGGCTCTGAAGCTTTCTTT. Residues: CASSPGGAVGSEAFF.

The chain links TRBV27 to TRBJ2-7; 8 nucleotides match TRBD1. V shed 0 bases, J shed 4 bases, and the junction held 2 bases outside the gene matches. The germline CDR1 and CDR2 sequences are MNHEY and SMNVEV (reference sequence). This CDR3 is built from 14 residues. CDR3: CASSLSGTGYEQYF. The CDR3 nucleotides read TGTGCCAGCAGTTTATCGGGGACAGGTTACGAGCAGTACTTC.

This chain uses TRBV30 with TRBJ2-7; 8 bases line up with TRBD1. The CDR3 extends over 13 amino acids. The germline gives CDR1 GTSNPN, CDR2 SVGIG (reference sequence). J gave up 2 bases and V 3 bases, and 3 bases lay outside the gene matches. CDR3 protein: CAWRTGAPYEQYF. In nucleotides, the CDR3 is TGTGCCTGGAGGACAGGGGCACCCTACGAGCAGTACTTC.

This chain connects TRBV2 to TRBJ2-3; 8 bases are a match to TRBD2. CDR1 SNHLY and CDR2 FYNNEI come from the germline V gene. The CDR3 is made up of 15 amino acids. Losses at the gene ends were 11 bases for V and 0 bases for J; bases not matched to a gene: 10. The CDR3: CASTTSGSSTDTQYF. CDR3 DNA sequence: TGTGCCTCTACTACTAGCGGTTCTAGCACAGATACGCAGTATTTT.

This clone has only a few counts. The rearrangement joins TRBV19 to TRBJ1-5; TRBD1 matches at 10 bases. Germline CDR1 LNHDA, CDR2 SQIVND (reference sequence). The length of the CDR3 is 15 residues. V gave up 6 bases and J gave up 8 bases; unmatched junction bases: 10. The CDR3 sequence is CASRMGQGLGEPQHF. The CDR3 nucleotides are TGTGCCAGTAGGATGGGACAGGGGCTCGGAGAGCCCCAGCATTTT.

The rearrangement links TRBV30 to TRBJ2-7, with 9 bases that match TRBD2. The CDR3 runs to 14 residues. Per germline, CDR1 GTSNPN and CDR2 SVGIG (reference sequence). J was trimmed by 6 bases and V by 1 base; bases with no gene match: 7. The CDR3 reads CAWSALAGNAEQYF. CDR3 bases: TGTGCCTGGAGTGCCCTAGCGGGGAACGCCGAGCAGTACTTC.

The chain couples TRBV7-2 to TRBJ1-4; 9 bases are shared with TRBD1. Germline values: CDR1 SGHTA, CDR2 FQGNSA. The trim removed 5 bases at V and 10 bases at J, leaving 8 bases unmatched. The CDR3 loop spans 14 amino acids. DNA for the CDR3: TGTGCCAGCAGCACCGGGACAGGGTTGGGAAAACTGTTTTTT. It encodes CASSTGTGLGKLFF.

This chain uses TRBV28 with TRBJ1-2; TRBD1 is a possible D gene (6 bases). This CDR3 contains 13 residues. The ends were cut back, 8 bases at V and 5 bases at J, with 15 bases in the middle. CDR1 and CDR2 (germline): MDHEN, SYDVKM. The CDR3 coding sequence is TGTGCCAGCGGTGACAGGCCGACTTATGGCTACACCTTC. This gives the protein CASGDRPTYGYTF.

The chain uses TRBV6-4 and TRBJ1-3; 9 nucleotides agree with TRBD1. V lost 8 bases to trimming and J lost 6 bases; unmatched junction nucleotides: 17. The CDR3 length is 17 residues. CDR1 MRHNA and CDR2 SNTAGT come from the germline V gene. The CDR3 region is CASGQGSRSGKPNTIYF. CDR3 DNA sequence: TGTGCCAGCGGACAGGGGTCGCGGAGCGGAAAACCAAACACCATATATTTT.

The chain's CDR3 is CASSLSGNQPQHF. The DNA for the CDR3 is TGTGCCAGTAGTTTGTCTGGCAATCAGCCCCAGCATTTT. The chain links TRBV19 to TRBJ1-5; no reliable D call. The V gene lost 5 bases and the J gene lost 2 bases, with 7 bases spanning the gap. This CDR3 contains 13 residues. CDR1 LNHDA and CDR2 SQIVND come from the germline V gene (reference sequence).

This chain joins TRBV19 and TRBJ1-2; the D gene is possibly TRBD1 (5 bases). With 1 base removed from V and 3 bases from J, the gap between germline ends came to 9 bases. The CDR3 covers 14 residues. The germline gives CDR1 LNHDA, CDR2 SQIVND (reference sequence). CDR3 sequence: CASSIGQGDYGYTF. For the CDR3, the DNA is TGTGCCAGTAGTATAGGGCAGGGCGACTATGGCTACACCTTC.

This chain connects TRBV6-6 to TRBJ2-1, with 9 bases lining up with TRBD1. CDR3 size: 15 residues. Germline assignment: CDR1 MNHNY and CDR2 SVGAGI (reference sequence). J was trimmed by 5 bases and V by 7 bases; bases with no gene match: 9. The CDR3 DNA reads as TGTGCCAGCACCCCCCGGGACAGGGATAACAATGAGCAGTTCTTC. This sequence encodes CASTPRDRDNNEQFF.

V gene TRBV30 combines with J gene TRBJ2-7; 9 bases agree with TRBD1. V lost 3 bases and J lost 3; bases outside the gene matches: 3. CDR3 length: 13 amino acids. Germline values: CDR1 GTSNPN, CDR2 SVGIG (reference sequence). The CDR3 nucleotides read TGTGCCTGGAGGGGGACAGGGCACTACGAGCAGTACTTC. Its protein is CAWRGTGHYEQYF.

The V call is TRBV7-3, the J call TRBJ1-2; D not resolved. Trimming removed 4 bases from V and 3 bases from J, with 9 bases in between. This CDR3 is 13 amino acids long. Per germline, CDR1 SGHTA and CDR2 FQGTGA. CDR3 amino acids: CASSSSPDYGYTF. In nucleotides, the CDR3 is TGTGCCAGCAGCTCCTCTCCGGACTATGGCTACACCTTC.

The chain couples TRBV30 to TRBJ2-3; D remains ambiguous. Trimming removed 1 base at V and 0 bases at J, with 20 bases between. Germline values: CDR1 GTSNPN, CDR2 SVGIG (reference sequence). This CDR3 is 18 amino acids long. The CDR3 spells CAWSATRHAPSSTDTQYF. DNA of the CDR3: TGTGCCTGGAGTGCAACGCGCCATGCCCCATCTAGCACAGATACGCAGTATTTT.

V usage is TRBV7-9 and J usage is TRBJ2-7; 8 positions agree with TRBD1. After removal of 2 bases from V and 7 bases from J, the junction contained 7 bases not matched to a gene. CDR3 length: 14 amino acids. CDR1 and CDR2 (germline): SEHNR, FQNEAQ (reference sequence). Written as DNA, the CDR3 is TGTGCCAGCAGCTTATACGCAGGGGGCGGAGAGCAGTACTTC. This codes for CASSLYAGGGEQYF.